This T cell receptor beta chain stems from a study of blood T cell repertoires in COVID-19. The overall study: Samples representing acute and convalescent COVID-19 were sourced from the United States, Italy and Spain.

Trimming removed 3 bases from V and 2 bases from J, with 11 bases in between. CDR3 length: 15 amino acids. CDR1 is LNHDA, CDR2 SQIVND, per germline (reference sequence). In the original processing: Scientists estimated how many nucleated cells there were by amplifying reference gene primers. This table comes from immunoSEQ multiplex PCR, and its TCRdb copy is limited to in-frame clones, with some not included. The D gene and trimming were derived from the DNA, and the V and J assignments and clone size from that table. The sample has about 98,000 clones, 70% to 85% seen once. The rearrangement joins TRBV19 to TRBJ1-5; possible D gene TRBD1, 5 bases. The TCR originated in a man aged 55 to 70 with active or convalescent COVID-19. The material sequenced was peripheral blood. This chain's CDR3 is CASSISGGGNQPQHF. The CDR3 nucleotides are TGTGCCAGTAGTATTTCCGGGGGAGGCAATCAGCCCCAGCATTTT.